Here is one T cell receptor (beta chain) with its context. Its specificity is unknown. The entry originates in a study of cytomegalovirus exposure and HLA in healthy donors. Overall study findings and caveats: In a later analysis, the majority of CMV-associated beta chains seemingly showed HLA restriction. Later analysis identified a missense DCLRE1C variant that was linked to TCR beta V- and J-gene trimming.

PCR amplification relied on 60 Vbeta primers (plus 13 Jbeta primers). TCRdb's table, derived via immunoSEQ multiplex PCR, lists solely in-frame clones and lacks some. Seen here are roughly 140,000 clones, 82% observed once, and the top ten hold 5.7%. With 0 bases removed from V and 9 bases from J, the gap between germline ends came to 18 bases. Per germline, CDR1 MNHEY and CDR2 SVGAGI. The CDR3 loop spans 15 amino acids. The sequenced sample was PBMCs. This sequence joins TRBV6-5 and TRBJ2-7; D may be TRBD2 (5 bases). The sequence was obtained from a man younger than 45 in good health and CMV-seropositive. CDR3 region: CASSYSVSQPGGQYF. CDR3 coding DNA: TGTGCCAGCAGTTACTCGGTCTCGCAACCCGGAGGGCAGTACTTC.